A selection of T cell receptor beta chains follows, all from one sample in a study of blood T cells in healthy people across ages. One entry per CDR3 protein, called by TCRdb with MiXCR from the 5' RACE reads. Here the sample spans 600,000 or so distinct CDR3 sequences, roughly 21% being singletons. The sample was blood. These receptors all come from a man between 65 and 79 years old in good health. CDR3s leave out the opening cysteine and the closing phenylalanine or tryptophan. The order of the fields is J gene, V gene, CDR3 protein.

TRBJ2-7	TRBV29-1	SVFDRGHSSEQY
TRBJ2-2	TRBV20-1	RYSGLNTGELF
TRBJ1-4	TRBV5-1	ASSLGTEREKLF
TRBJ2-6	TRBV7-2	ASSPGTPGVSGANVLT
TRBJ2-5	TRBV5-6	ASSAPTDMKETQY
TRBJ2-6	TRBV25-1	ASSDPGRRSGANVLT
TRBJ2-2	TRBV3-1	ASSLGQGVIGELF
TRBJ2-1	TRBV24-1	ATSDATAKGSYNEQF
.	TRBV10-3	AISGFGGDYEQY
TRBJ2-3	TRBV20-1	SARGVAASGRYTQY
TRBJ1-1	TRBV2	ASSDHRPNTEAF
TRBJ2-7	TRBV7-2	ASSLGGGTSYEQY
TRBJ2-2	TRBV10-1	ASSEQGRNTGELF
TRBJ1-2	TRBV3-1	ASSQGSSGYT
TRBJ2-1	TRBV7-9	ASSYSGRRTDEQF
TRBJ1-2	TRBV12-3/TRBV12-4	ASSSGRVDGYT
TRBJ2-4	TRBV5-6	ASSRTPVAKNIQY
TRBJ2-2	TRBV5-1	ASSLDPAGVTGELF
TRBJ2-7	TRBV15	ATSSNLLRGYEQY
TRBJ2-5	TRBV20-1	SARVERLETQY
TRBJ2-6	TRBV5-1	ASTTGTGANVLT
TRBJ2-1	TRBV19	ASRAVAGGYNEQF
TRBJ2-7	TRBV18	ASSPPSPTYEQY
TRBJ2-5	TRBV3-1	ASSQEPGTQETQY
TRBJ2-7	TRBV9	ASSVDLAYNGEQY
TRBJ1-4	TRBV20-1	SARGLGGDEKLF
TRBJ1-6	TRBV5-5	ASSFFRGLGSPLH
TRBJ1-5	TRBV10-3	AISESWGPQPQH
TRBJ1-1	TRBV27	ASRTGGEGTEAF
TRBJ2-4	TRBV4-1	ASSQASGREKNIQY
TRBJ2-1	TRBV11-3	ASSRGTSVADEQF
TRBJ2-5	TRBV7-2	ASSLFWDRGVKGAQY
TRBJ2-1	TRBV2	ASSGNNNEQF
TRBJ2-3	TRBV2	ASSEGTRRTDTQY
TRBJ2-7	TRBV3-1	ASSQVPGRGAQY
TRBJ2-1	TRBV7-9	ASSPRGISYNEQF
TRBJ2-2	TRBV15	ATSRDRSGYTGELF
TRBJ2-7	TRBV14	ASSEGRVTHEQY
TRBJ2-3	TRBV7-2	ASSLATLADTQY
TRBJ2-5	TRBV5-1	ASSSSTLPEY
TRBJ1-1	TRBV29-1	SVPPLAANTEAF
TRBJ2-4	TRBV5-6	ASSLQHAVQY
TRBJ2-3	TRBV10-3	AIGPGLAGGGGTDTQY
TRBJ2-1	TRBV5-6	ASSPGGWDNEQF
TRBJ2-1	TRBV15	ATSRKVGGLSSYNEQF
TRBJ1-2	TRBV9	ASTPAEPYGYT
TRBJ1-1	TRBV7-9	ASSLPPGRGVNTEAF
TRBJ2-1	TRBV14	ASSQGGGPGNEQF
TRBJ2-7	TRBV27	ASSLTAGDFYEQY
TRBJ2-1	TRBV7-9	ASSPVDRGLNEQF
TRBJ2-1	TRBV4-3	ASSQDLRLAEANEQF
TRBJ1-4	TRBV13	ASTTKSRQGFEKLF